Below, 29 T cell receptor beta chains from the same sample are listed, as sequenced in a study of blood T cell repertoires in COVID-19. Some clones are missing from TCRdb's copy, which holds only in-frame ones; the method was immunoSEQ multiplex PCR. The table includes over 65,000 clones, around four fifths detected once. The sequencing input was peripheral blood. These TCRs come from an elderly man with active or convalescent COVID-19.

CDR3 sequence (DNA): TGCGCCAGCAGCCACCGGGGGGCCCTAGCGGACCAAGAGACCCAGTACTTC. As protein: CASSHRGALADQETQYF. The genes are TRBV5-1 and TRBJ2-5; D is perhaps TRBD2 (7 bases). CDR3 length equals 17 residues. Per the germline V gene, CDR1 is SGHRS and CDR2 is YFSETQ. Between the trimmed V and J ends, which lost 4 bases and 0 bases, there was a span of 19 bases.

This chain links TRBV6-5 with TRBJ2-3; tentative D call: TRBD1 (5 bases). The ends were cut back, 6 bases at V and 2 bases at J, with 12 bases in the middle. Per the germline V gene, CDR1 is MNHEY and CDR2 is SVGAGI. The CDR3 is 14 amino acids. In DNA form, the CDR3 reads TGTGCCAGCAGGGTTGACAGAGCCACAGATACGCAGTATTTT. It is translated as CASRVDRATDTQYF.

The chain has TRBV27 and TRBJ2-3, with 8 nucleotides matching TRBD1. The length of the CDR3 is 16 residues. Germline-derived CDR1 and CDR2 are MNHEY and SMNVEV (reference sequence). The V and J ends lost 6 bases and 3 bases, in that order; junction bases with no gene match: 11. CDR3 in amino acids: CASSPAGGIYTDTQYF. CDR3 DNA sequence: TGTGCCAGCAGCCCCGCAGGGGGCATTTATACAGATACGCAGTATTTT.

V usage is TRBV6-5 and J usage is TRBJ2-2; D perhaps matches TRBD2 (6 bases). Germline values: CDR1 MNHEY, CDR2 SVGAGI. This CDR3 comprises 14 residues. Trimming left V 7 bases short and J 5 bases short, with 14 bases between. CDR3 residues: CASTQPGGTGELFF. The CDR3, as DNA: TGTGCCAGCACTCAACCCGGGGGTACCGGGGAGCTGTTTTTT.

This clone was seen once. The rearrangement joins TRBV11-2 to TRBJ1-5; perhaps TRBD1 as D (6 bases). The V and J ends lost 5 bases and 5 bases respectively, with 13 bases between them. Germline V gene data show CDR1 as SGHAT and CDR2 as FQNNGV. There are 14 residues in the CDR3. The chain's CDR3 is CASSQDRGHQPQHF. The CDR3, as DNA: TGTGCCAGCAGCCAGGACAGAGGACATCAGCCCCAGCATTTT.

V gene TRBV9 combines with J gene TRBJ2-5; D might be TRBD2 (6 bases). Per germline, CDR1 SGDLS and CDR2 YYNGEE. This CDR3 spans 16 amino acids. Trimming shortened V by 2 bases and J by 5 bases, and 19 bases separated the two germline ends. The CDR3 region has the DNA TGTGCCAGCAGCGTTGGTCATGGAGGGGTCCGGGAGACCCAGTACTTC. It yields the protein CASSVGHGGVRETQYF.

The V gene is TRBV4-1, the J gene TRBJ1-4; 9 positions agree with TRBD1. J gave up 11 bases and V 2 bases, and 15 bases lay outside the gene matches. This CDR3 comprises 17 residues. Germline V gene lookup returns CDR1 MGHRA and CDR2 YSYEKL. In DNA, the CDR3 is TGCGCCAGCAGCCAACAGGCCCCGACAGGGGGAGTAGGGAAACTGTTTTTT. Its protein product is CASSQQAPTGGVGKLFF.

The chain recombines TRBV28 with TRBJ1-2, with TRBD1 identical over 9 bases. The trim removed 5 bases at V and 5 bases at J, leaving 9 bases unmatched. Per the germline V gene, CDR1 is MDHEN and CDR2 is SYDVKM. The CDR3 contains 15 residues. The CDR3 DNA reads as TGTGCCAGCAGTGCAACCGGGACAGGGAGTTATGGCTACACCTTC. Encoded protein: CASSATGTGSYGYTF.

The genes are TRBV5-1 and TRBJ2-5, with TRBD2 matching over 11 bases. Unmatched junction bases numbered 9, after V lost 0 bases and J lost 5 bases. The CDR3 has 17 amino acids. Germline values: CDR1 SGHRS, CDR2 YFSETQ. Written as DNA, the CDR3 is TGCGCCAGCAGCTTGGATACTAGCGGGGGATGGGGCGAGACCCAGTACTTC. Protein sequence: CASSLDTSGGWGETQYF.

The chain is built from TRBV6-1 and TRBJ2-3; TRBD2 matches 7 bases. CDR1 MNHNS and CDR2 SASEGT come from the germline V gene. Losses at the gene ends were 0 bases for V and 4 bases for J; bases not matched to a gene: 1. This CDR3 is built from 14 residues. As DNA, the CDR3 is TGTGCCAGCAGTGAAGCTCGGGGGGCAGATACGCAGTATTTT. Protein sequence: CASSEARGADTQYF.

The rearrangement joins TRBV5-1 to TRBJ2-7; D possibly corresponds to TRBD2 (6 bases). The V and J ends lost 4 bases and 4 bases respectively, with 12 bases between them. CDR3 length: 13 residues. Germline assignment: CDR1 SGHRS and CDR2 YFSETQ. CDR3 nucleotides: TGCGCCAGCAGCCCCATGGGGGGTTACGAGCAGTACGTC. Protein product: CASSPMGGYEQYV.

The chain joins TRBV7-6 to TRBJ2-2, with 8 bases identical to TRBD2. Trimming cost V 2 bases and J 6 bases; bases outside gene matches: 5. The CDR3 consists of 15 residues. The germline V gene encodes CDR1 SGHVS and CDR2 FNYEAQ. DNA for the CDR3: TGTGCCAGCAGCTTACGGGGGGGCTTACCCGGGGAGCTGTTTTTT. This encodes CASSLRGGLPGELFF.

The J gene is TRBJ1-6, the V gene TRBV11-3, with a tentative D call TRBD1 (5 bases). The ends were cut back, 3 bases at V and 5 bases at J, with 8 bases in the middle. In germline, CDR1 is SGHNT, CDR2 YENEEA. The CDR3 runs to 14 residues. CDR3 coding DNA: TGTGCCAGCAGCTTTTCAGGGAATAATTCACCCCTCCACTTT. This codes for CASSFSGNNSPLHF. Combining the CDR3 with reference TRBV11-3 and TRBJ1-6 gives the whole variable domain EAGVVQSPRYKIIEKKQPVAFWCNPISGHNTLYWYLQNLGQGPELLIRYENEEAVDDSQLPKDRFSAERLKGVDSTLKIQPAELGDSAVYLCASSFSGNNSPLHFGNGTRLTVT.

The chain is built from TRBV18 and TRBJ2-5; the D gene is possibly TRBD2 (5 bases). The CDR3 totals 15 residues. In germline, CDR1 is KGHSH, CDR2 LQKENI. The V and J ends lost 3 bases and 9 bases respectively, with 20 bases between them. Here the CDR3 reads CASSPETGSGMAQYF. CDR3 nucleotide sequence: TGTGCCAGCTCACCGGAAACGGGGTCGGGTATGGCCCAGTACTTC. Complete variable domain (other parts from reference TRBV18 and TRBJ2-5): NAGVMQNPRHLVRRRGQEARLRCSPMKGHSHVYWYRQLPEEGLKFMVYLQKENIIDESGMPKERFSAEFPKEGPSILRIQQVVRGDSAAYFCASSPETGSGMAQYFGPGTRLLVL.

This clone was detected many times. This chain joins TRBV3-1 (or the pseudogene TRBV3-2) and TRBJ1-2; D gene ambiguous. Looked up from germline, CDR1 is LGHDT and CDR2 is YNNKEL (reference sequence). The germline V and J ends were trimmed by 0 bases and 0 bases, with 14 bases remaining between them. The CDR3 length is 17 residues. The CDR3 DNA reads TGTGCCAGCAGCCAAGAAGGAGGAGGTTGGACTAACTATGGCTACACCTTC. Protein product: CASSQEGGGWTNYGYTF.

The J gene is TRBJ1-1, the V gene TRBV5-4; possible D gene TRBD1, 6 bases. Trimming took off 5 bases at V and 4 bases at J, with 12 bases between the two ends. CDR3 length: 13 amino acids. Germline CDR1 is SGHNT and CDR2 is YYREEE (reference sequence). CDR3 sequence reads: CASRRQDRTEAFF. The CDR3 nucleotides read TGTGCCAGCAGACGACAGGATCGCACTGAAGCTTTCTTT.

The rearrangement links TRBV19 to TRBJ2-2, with D perhaps TRBD2 (5 bases). V was pared by 9 bases and J by 3 bases, with 17 bases between. Germline CDR1 is LNHDA and CDR2 is SQIVND (reference sequence). CDR3 length: 15 residues. In nucleotides, the CDR3 is TGTGCCAGCACTGAACACAAGCGGTACACCGGGGAGCTGTTTTTT. As protein: CASTEHKRYTGELFF.

V usage is TRBV11-2 and J usage is TRBJ1-1, with D unclear. The CDR3 covers 14 residues. Trimming took off 2 bases at V and 1 base at J, with 8 bases between the two ends. The germline V gene has CDR1 SGHAT and CDR2 FQNNGV. The CDR3 DNA reads TGTGCCAGCAGCTTATCGGCAGGGAACACTGAAGCTTTCTTT. The encoded protein is CASSLSAGNTEAFF.

The gene calls are TRBV11-2 and TRBJ1-2, with D unclear. With 0 bases removed from V and 0 bases from J, the gap between germline ends came to 8 bases. CDR1 SGHAT and CDR2 FQNNGV come from the germline V gene. The CDR3 spans 15 residues. CDR3: CASSLDLRTNYGYTF. In DNA form, the CDR3 reads TGTGCCAGCAGCTTAGATCTCCGTACTAACTATGGCTACACCTTC.

V and J are TRBV30 and TRBJ1-5; 7 bases line up with TRBD1. The J segment lost 7 bases and the V segment lost 6 bases, leaving 6 bases of the junction unmatched. The CDR3 has 12 amino acids. Germline-derived CDR1 and CDR2 are GTSNPN and SVGIG (reference sequence). The CDR3 bases are TGTGCCTGTGACAGGGCGGGACAGCCCCAGCATTTT. It translates to CACDRAGQPQHF.

This clone occurred once. The rearrangement uses TRBV11-2 and TRBJ1-6; 7 nucleotides line up with TRBD1. Unmatched junction bases numbered 4, after V lost 1 base and J lost 7 bases. This CDR3 has 15 amino acids. Germline CDR1 reads SGHAT; CDR2 reads FQNNGV. The CDR3 spells CASSLAGGPNSPLHF. The CDR3 DNA sequence: TGTGCCAGCAGCTTAGCAGGGGGTCCAAATTCACCCCTCCACTTT.

V gene TRBV18 combines with J gene TRBJ1-4; TRBD1 might be the D (5 bases). Germline-derived CDR1 and CDR2 are KGHSH and LQKENI. Trimming pared 6 bases from V and 8 bases from J, leaving 16 bases between. The CDR3 length is 14 residues. The DNA for the CDR3 is TGTGCCAGCTCCCCTCGGGGGGGACGGGAAAAACTGTTTTTT. Its translation: CASSPRGGREKLFF.

A single count supports this clone. V usage is TRBV30 and J usage is TRBJ2-5; D not certain. The CDR3 loop spans 12 amino acids. Germline V CDR1 and CDR2: GTSNPN, SVGIG (reference sequence). V lost 0 bases and J 5 bases, leaving 7 bases between the germline ends. The CDR3 DNA is TGTGCCTGGAGTGTTGGAGCGGAGACCCAGTACTTC. Translation gives CAWSVGAETQYF.

V usage is TRBV5-6 and J usage is TRBJ2-3; 8 positions agree with TRBD2. Unmatched junction bases numbered 5, after V lost 0 bases and J lost 2 bases. Germline V gene lookup returns CDR1 SGHDT and CDR2 YYEEEE. The length of the CDR3 is 16 residues. The CDR3 region is CASSLGSGVVTDTQYF. CDR3 nucleotides: TGTGCCAGCAGCTTGGGTAGCGGGGTCGTCACAGATACGCAGTATTTT.

The chain uses TRBV7-3 and TRBJ2-2; no clear D. The CDR3 contains 14 residues. Trimming shortened V by 4 bases and J by 4 bases, and 10 bases separated the two germline ends. Per the germline V gene, CDR1 is SGHTA and CDR2 is FQGTGA. CDR3 region: CASSWAVATGELFF. For the CDR3, the DNA is TGTGCCAGCAGCTGGGCAGTCGCCACCGGGGAGCTGTTTTTT.

Only one count was recorded for this clone. The chain couples TRBV6-1 to TRBJ2-7, with 8 bases fitting TRBD1. CDR1 and CDR2 (germline): MNHNS, SASEGT. Losses at the gene ends were 3 bases for V and 4 bases for J; bases not matched to a gene: 8. This CDR3 region has 15 residues. The CDR3: CASSDSLQGAYEQYV. DNA of the CDR3: TGTGCCAGCAGTGATTCGCTTCAGGGGGCTTACGAGCAGTACGTC.

The rearrangement uses TRBV5-6 and TRBJ2-7; no firm D call. V lost 2 bases, J lost 7 bases, and 13 bases lay in between. The CDR3 runs to 13 residues. Germline assignment: CDR1 SGHDT and CDR2 YYEEEE. In DNA, the CDR3 is TGTGCCAGCAGCTTTTCCGACCAGGTTGAGCAGTACGTC. This sequence encodes CASSFSDQVEQYV.

This chain connects TRBV2 to TRBJ1-5; D not certain. The germline CDR1 and CDR2 sequences are SNHLY and FYNNEI. The V end lost 1 base, the J end lost 6 bases, and 7 bases lay between the germline ends. The CDR3 loop spans 13 amino acids. CDR3 residues: CASSEGLFQPQHF. The CDR3 nucleotides read TGTGCCAGCAGTGAAGGACTATTTCAGCCCCAGCATTTT. Filled out from reference TRBV2 and TRBJ1-5, the complete variable domain reads EPEVTQTPSHQVTQMGQEVILRCVPISNHLYFYWYRQILGQKVEFLVSFYNNEISEKSEIFDDQFSVERPDGSNFTLKIRSTKLEDSAMYFCASSEGLFQPQHFGDGTRLSIL.

The chain couples TRBV27 to TRBJ2-6, with D unresolved. V lost 6 bases, J lost 0 bases, and 6 bases lay in between. CDR3 length equals 14 residues. Germline V gives CDR1 MNHEY, CDR2 SMNVEV (reference sequence). The DNA of the CDR3 is TGTGCCAGCAGACAAAACTCTGGGGCCAACGTCCTGACTTTC. The encoded protein is CASRQNSGANVLTF.